Listed here is a single TCR beta chain. The sample originates from a study of tumor-infiltrating lymphocytes in oesophageal squamous cell carcinoma. TCRdb fed the PCR reads into MiXCR, producing one record per CDR3 protein. This sample has 15,000 to 25,000 distinct CDR3 sequences, with around two fifths found just once. After removal of 6 bases from V and 5 bases from J, the junction contained 10 bases not matched to a gene. Germline CDR1 reads MNHNS; CDR2 reads SASEGT. The CDR3 covers 15 residues. The sequence was obtained from a male donor with esophageal squamous cell carcinoma. Sequencing input: normal esophageal tissue next to the tumor. The V call is TRBV6-1, the J call TRBJ2-7; 10 nucleotides agree with TRBD1. The CDR3 sequence: CASSDIGTGVHEQYF. The DNA of the CDR3 is TGTGCCAGCAGCGATATTGGGACAGGGGTACACGAGCAGTACTTC.